One and the same sample provided the 7 T cell receptor beta chains below, sequenced in a study of OX40 agonist ivuxolimab in advanced cancers. Library preparation used the immunoSEQ multiplex PCR assay. This is the immuneACCESS table as TCRdb keeps it, with only in-frame sequences that have V and J called. A part of the clones is gone; compared with another copy, unresolved V genes explain less than half, and the rest is unexplained. The sample profile shows roughly 48,000 clones; about 85% of them were found once. 9.9% of the sample is held by the ten biggest clonotypes. The material was CD4+ or CD8+ T cells sorted from blood, obtained in a trial of the OX40 agonist ivuxolimab. Receptors were obtained from an adult with an advanced solid tumor such as melanoma, head and neck, liver or kidney cancer.

The genes are TRBV6-5 and TRBJ1-2; D call uncertain. CDR3 length equals 15 residues. The germline gives CDR1 MNHEY, CDR2 SVGAGI. The V end was cut by 2 bases, the J end by 1 base, with 11 bases between. The CDR3 nucleotides read TGTGCCAGCAGTTACGGTCCGGGCGGTAACTATGGCTACACCTTC. Residues: CASSYGPGGNYGYTF.

This clone has just one count. The rearrangement uses TRBV6-5 and TRBJ2-2, with D possibly being TRBD1 or TRBD2 (5 bases each). Germline values: CDR1 MNHEY, CDR2 SVGAGI. The ends were cut back, 4 bases at V and 7 bases at J, with 13 bases in the middle. CDR3 length: 14 residues. Here the CDR3 reads CASSSGTSGGELFF. CDR3 nucleotide sequence: TGTGCCAGCAGTTCCGGGACCTCTGGCGGGGAGCTGTTTTTT.

The chain is built from TRBV6-1 and TRBJ1-2; 9 bases map to TRBD1. The CDR3 has 16 amino acids. V lost 0 bases to trimming and J lost 2 bases; unmatched junction nucleotides: 4. CDR1 is MNHNS, CDR2 SASEGT, per germline. The CDR3 sequence is CASSEAGQGKNYGYTF. DNA for the CDR3: TGTGCCAGCAGTGAAGCAGGACAGGGGAAGAACTATGGCTACACCTTC.

This chain uses TRBV21-1 with TRBJ1-4. TRBV21-1 is marked as a pseudogene. The CDR3 extends over 17 amino acids. In DNA form, the CDR3 reads TGTGCCAGCAGCAAAATCGCAAACAGCGCAGCTAGGGAAAAACTGTTTTTT. Translated: CASSKIANSAAREKLFF.

V gene TRBV6-5 combines with J gene TRBJ1-2; D is perhaps TRBD1 (6 bases). CDR1 is MNHEY, CDR2 SVGAGI, per germline. V shed 5 bases and J shed 8 bases, with 15 bases lying between them. CDR3 size: 13 residues. The CDR3 region has the DNA TGTGCCAGCAGTACCCGACAGGCGGGCGGCTACACCTTC. This codes for CASSTRQAGGYTF.

This chain links TRBV2 with TRBJ2-1; unclear D gene. The CDR3 is 12 residues long. Germline values: CDR1 SNHLY, CDR2 FYNNEI. Trimming pared 7 bases from V and 6 bases from J, leaving 10 bases between. The CDR3 nucleotides are TGTGCCAGCAACGAGTTCCCCAATGAGCAGTTCTTC. It yields the protein CASNEFPNEQFF.

The CDR3 nucleotides read TGTGCCAGCAGCTCCCAATCCTCAGCGGGCTACAATGAGCAGTTCTTC. Protein: CASSSQSSAGYNEQFF. This chain links TRBV28 with TRBJ2-1; possible D gene TRBD2, 6 bases. This CDR3 comprises 16 residues. Germline V gene sequence: CDR1 MDHEN, CDR2 SYDVKM. The germline V and J ends were trimmed by 6 bases and 3 bases, with 18 bases remaining between them.